This T cell receptor beta chain was retrieved from a study of metastatic and nonmetastatic thyroid tumors. Study-level information: The authors compared repertoires across blood and tumor or nodule tissue from malignant and benign thyroid patients.

Overall study results and limits: Significantly higher TCR beta diversity was reportedly seen in malignant thyroid tumors than benign nodules, in blood and tumor.

Methods used by the authors: For papillary thyroid cancer, a distant-metastasis classifier was constructed from CDR3 differences observed across clinicopathological groups. MiXCR was used by TCRdb to re-call the PCR reads. It is TCRdb's table, rather than the study itself, that gives the V and J calls and clone size. The profile shows about 19,000 clones, approximately 35% of them singletons. The CDR3 consists of 13 residues. Per germline, CDR1 DFQATT and CDR2 SNEGSKA (reference sequence). The V gene lost 2 bases and the J gene lost 0 bases, with 4 bases spanning the gap. This clone was observed once. Its antigen is unknown. All patients were untreated before thyroid surgery.

The chain joins TRBV20-1 to TRBJ2-2; no reliable D call. This receptor was identified in a female donor with papillary thyroid cancer or a benign thyroid nodule (not recorded which). Some clones in this sample may be carry-over from other donors' samples. Sequencing was carried out using tumor tissue. The CDR3 is CSARPSNTGELFF. The CDR3 DNA follows: TGCAGTGCTAGACCCTCGAACACCGGGGAGCTGTTTTTT.